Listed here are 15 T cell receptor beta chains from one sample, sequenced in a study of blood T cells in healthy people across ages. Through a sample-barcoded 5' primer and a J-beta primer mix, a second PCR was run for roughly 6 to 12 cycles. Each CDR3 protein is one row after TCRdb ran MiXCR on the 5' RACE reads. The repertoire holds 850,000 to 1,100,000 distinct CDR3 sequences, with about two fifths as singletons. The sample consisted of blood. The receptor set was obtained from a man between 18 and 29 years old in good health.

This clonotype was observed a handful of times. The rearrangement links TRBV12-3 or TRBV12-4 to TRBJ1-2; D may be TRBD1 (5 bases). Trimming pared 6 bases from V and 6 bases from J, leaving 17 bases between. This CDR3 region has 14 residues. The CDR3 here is CASSISRGKHGYTF. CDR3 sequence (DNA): TGTGCCAGCAGCATTAGTCGGGGGAAGCATGGCTACACCTTC.

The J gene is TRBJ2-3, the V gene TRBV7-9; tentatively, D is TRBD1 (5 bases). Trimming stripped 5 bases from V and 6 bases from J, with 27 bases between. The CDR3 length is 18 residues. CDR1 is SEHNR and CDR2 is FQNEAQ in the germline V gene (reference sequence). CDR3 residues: CASSPPEQGRPLLDTQYF. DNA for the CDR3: TGTGCCAGCAGCCCCCCCGAGCAGGGCCGACCGTTATTGGATACGCAGTATTTT.

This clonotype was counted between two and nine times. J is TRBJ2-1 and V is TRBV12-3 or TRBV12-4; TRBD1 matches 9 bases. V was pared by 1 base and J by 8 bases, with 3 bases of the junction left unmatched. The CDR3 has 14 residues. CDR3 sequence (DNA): TGTGCCAGCAGTTTAGGGGACAGGGAGGATGAGCAGTTCTTC. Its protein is CASSLGDREDEQFF.

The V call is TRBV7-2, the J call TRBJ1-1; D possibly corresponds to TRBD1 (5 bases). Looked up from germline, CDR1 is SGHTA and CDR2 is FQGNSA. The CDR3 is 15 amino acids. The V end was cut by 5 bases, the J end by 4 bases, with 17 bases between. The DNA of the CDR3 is TGTGCCAGCAGCACCCAGACAGAGCGGGGCACTGAAGCTTTCTTT. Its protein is CASSTQTERGTEAFF.

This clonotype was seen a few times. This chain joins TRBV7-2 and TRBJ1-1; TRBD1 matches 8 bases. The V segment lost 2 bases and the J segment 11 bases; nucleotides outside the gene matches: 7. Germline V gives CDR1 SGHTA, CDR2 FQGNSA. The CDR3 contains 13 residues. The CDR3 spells CASSLQDRVDAFF. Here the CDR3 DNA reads TGTGCCAGCAGCTTACAGGACAGGGTGGATGCTTTCTTT.

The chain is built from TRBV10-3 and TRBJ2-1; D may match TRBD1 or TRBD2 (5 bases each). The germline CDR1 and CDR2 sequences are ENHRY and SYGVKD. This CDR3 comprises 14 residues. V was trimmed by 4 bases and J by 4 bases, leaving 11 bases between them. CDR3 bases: TGTGCCATCAGTGGAGGGGATCGATACAATGAGCAGTTCTTC. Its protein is CAISGGDRYNEQFF.

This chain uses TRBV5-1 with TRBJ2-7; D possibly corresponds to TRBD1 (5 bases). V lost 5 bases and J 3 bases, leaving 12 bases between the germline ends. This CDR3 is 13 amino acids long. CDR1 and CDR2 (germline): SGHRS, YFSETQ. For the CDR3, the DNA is TGCGCCAGCAGACTGAGTGACAGCTACGAGCAGTACTTC. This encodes CASRLSDSYEQYF. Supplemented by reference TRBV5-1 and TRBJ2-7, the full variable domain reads KAGVTQTPRYLIKTRGQQVTLSCSPISGHRSVSWYQQTPGQGLQFLFEYFSETQRNKGNFPGRFSGRQFSNSRSEMNVSTLELGDSALYLCASRLSDSYEQYFGPGTRLTVT.

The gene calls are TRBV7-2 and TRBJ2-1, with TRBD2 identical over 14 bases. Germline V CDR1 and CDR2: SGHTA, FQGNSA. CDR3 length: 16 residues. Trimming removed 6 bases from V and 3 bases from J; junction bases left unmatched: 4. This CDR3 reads CASRRGLAGGYNEQFF. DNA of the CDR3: TGTGCCAGCAGACGTGGACTAGCGGGGGGCTACAATGAGCAGTTCTTC.

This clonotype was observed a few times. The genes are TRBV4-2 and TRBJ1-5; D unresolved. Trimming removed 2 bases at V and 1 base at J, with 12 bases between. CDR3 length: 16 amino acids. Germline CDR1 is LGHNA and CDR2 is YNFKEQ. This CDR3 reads CASSQPGMGSNQPQHF. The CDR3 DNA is TGTGCCAGCAGCCAACCCGGGATGGGGAGCAATCAGCCCCAGCATTTT.

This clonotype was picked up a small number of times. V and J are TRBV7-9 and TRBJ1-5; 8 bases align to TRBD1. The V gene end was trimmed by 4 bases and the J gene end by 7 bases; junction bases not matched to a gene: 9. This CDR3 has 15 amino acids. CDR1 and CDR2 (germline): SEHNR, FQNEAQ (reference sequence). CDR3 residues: CASSSNTGGGQPQHF. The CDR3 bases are TGTGCCAGCAGCTCAAATACAGGGGGTGGGCAGCCCCAGCATTTT.

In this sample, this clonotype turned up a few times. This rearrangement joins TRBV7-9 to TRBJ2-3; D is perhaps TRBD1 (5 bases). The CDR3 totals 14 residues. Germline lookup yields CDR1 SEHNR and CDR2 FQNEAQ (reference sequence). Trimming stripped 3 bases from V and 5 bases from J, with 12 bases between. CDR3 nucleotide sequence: TGTGCCAGCAGCTTGACAGACCATATAGATACGCAGTATTTT. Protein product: CASSLTDHIDTQYF.

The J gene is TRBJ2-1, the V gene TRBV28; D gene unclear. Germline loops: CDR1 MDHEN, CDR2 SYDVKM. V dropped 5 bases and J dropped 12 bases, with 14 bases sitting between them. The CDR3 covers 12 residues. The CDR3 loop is CASSPYGGVQFF. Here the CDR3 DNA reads TGTGCCAGCAGTCCCTACGGTGGGGTGCAGTTCTTC.

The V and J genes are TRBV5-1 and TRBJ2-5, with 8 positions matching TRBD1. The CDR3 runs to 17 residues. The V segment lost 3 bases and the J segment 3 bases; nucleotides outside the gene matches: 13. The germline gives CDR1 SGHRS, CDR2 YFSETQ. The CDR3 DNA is TGCGCCAGCAGCTGGACCGAGACAGGGGTTGGGAAAGAGACCCAGTACTTC. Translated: CASSWTETGVGKETQYF.

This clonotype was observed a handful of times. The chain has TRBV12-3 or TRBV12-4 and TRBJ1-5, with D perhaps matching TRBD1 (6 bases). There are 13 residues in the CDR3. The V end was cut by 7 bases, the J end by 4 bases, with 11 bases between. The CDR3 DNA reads TGTGCCAGCACCCGGACAGAGAATCAGCCCCAGCATTTT. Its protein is CASTRTENQPQHF.

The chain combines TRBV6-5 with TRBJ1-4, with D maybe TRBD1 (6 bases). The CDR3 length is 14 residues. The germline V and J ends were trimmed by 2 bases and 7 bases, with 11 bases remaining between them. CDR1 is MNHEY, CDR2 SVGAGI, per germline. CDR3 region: CASSYGQGSEKLFF. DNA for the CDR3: TGTGCCAGCAGTTACGGGCAGGGGAGTGAAAAACTGTTTTTT.